This entry is about one T cell receptor (beta chain). Produced via immunoSEQ multiplex PCR; TCRdb's table is partial and in-frame only. The repertoire includes 60,000 to 95,000 clones, approximately 91% of them detected once, and about 9.5% sits in the top ten. Germline loops: CDR1 MNHNS, CDR2 SASEGT. There are 16 residues in the CDR3. V was pared by 1 base and J by 4 bases, with 14 bases between. This sample was taken from a study of control samples from healthy donors and cancer patients. The TCR sequence derives from a woman between 45 and 60 years old with colorectal cancer. The chain combines TRBV6-1 with TRBJ1-5, with D perhaps matching TRBD1 (6 bases). The source material was PBMCs. DNA of the CDR3: TGTGCCAGCAGTGAAGGCGCGGCAGGGGATAATCAGCCCCAGCATTTT. Translation gives CASSEGAAGDNQPQHF.